Shown below are 27 T cell receptor beta chains from a single sample sequenced in a study of OX40 agonist ivuxolimab in advanced cancers. Here immunoSEQ multiplex PCR was the method, and the copy in TCRdb shows in-frame clones only, minus some. There are tens of thousands of clones in the sample; approximately 89% occur only once, and 0.92% lies in the top ten. Here the sequenced sample was CD4+ or CD8+ T cells sorted from blood, taken in a trial of the OX40 agonist ivuxolimab. These receptors all come from an adult with an advanced solid tumor such as melanoma, head and neck, liver or kidney cancer.

Written as DNA, the CDR3 is TGTGCCAGCAGTTCTCCTCTAGCGGGTAGCACAGATACGCAGTATTTT. It encodes CASSSPLAGSTDTQYF. The genes are TRBV6-6 and TRBJ2-3; TRBD2 matches at 8 bases. Germline V gene lookup returns CDR1 MNHNY and CDR2 SVGAGI (reference sequence). Germline trimming cut 4 bases from V and 0 bases from J; bases unmatched to any gene: 6. The CDR3 is 16 residues long.

The J gene is TRBJ2-5, the V gene TRBV4-2, with D tentatively TRBD2 (6 bases). V lost 1 base and J lost 2, with 14 bases in between. Per germline, CDR1 LGHNA and CDR2 YNFKEQ. The CDR3 has 16 residues. CDR3 nucleotide sequence: TGTGCCAGCAGCCAAGGCGTTGGCGGGGAGCAAGAGACCCAGTACTTC. Its protein product is CASSQGVGGEQETQYF.

The rearrangement joins TRBV7-9 to TRBJ2-2, with D perhaps matching TRBD2 (5 bases). The V end lost 5 bases, the J end lost 6 bases, and 13 bases lay between the germline ends. CDR1 SEHNR and CDR2 FQNEAQ come from the germline V gene (reference sequence). The CDR3 covers 14 residues. In nucleotides, the CDR3 is TGTGCCAGCAGCGAGGGCCTCACGTCCGGGGAGCTGTTTTTT. Amino acids: CASSEGLTSGELFF.

V usage is TRBV11-2 and J usage is TRBJ2-1, with TRBD2 matching 11 bases. Germline V gives CDR1 SGHAT, CDR2 FQNNGV. The CDR3 totals 14 residues. Trimming removed 6 bases from V and 4 bases from J; junction bases left unmatched: 2. Here the CDR3 reads CASRGLAGYNEQFF. The DNA for the CDR3 is TGTGCCAGCAGAGGACTAGCGGGTTACAATGAGCAGTTCTTC. The full variable domain, rest sourced from reference TRBV11-2 and TRBJ2-1, is EAGVAQSPRYKIIEKRQSVAFWCNPISGHATLYWYQQILGQGPKLLIQFQNNGVVDDSQLPKDRFSAERLKGVDSTLKIQPAKLEDSAVYLCASRGLAGYNEQFFGPGTRLTVL.

This chain uses TRBV5-8 with TRBJ2-7; D not certain. The CDR3 loop spans 17 amino acids. V was pared by 1 base and J by 4 bases, with 21 bases between. The germline V gene has CDR1 SGHTS and CDR2 YDEGEE. The CDR3 is CASSLRIRSQFFYEQYF. The CDR3 bases are TGTGCCAGCAGCTTGCGGATTCGTAGCCAATTCTTTTACGAGCAGTACTTC.

This sequence joins TRBV27 and TRBJ1-1; weak D call: TRBD1 (6 bases). This CDR3 is built from 14 residues. The V gene lost 3 bases and the J gene lost 6 bases, with 14 bases spanning the gap. Germline V CDR1 and CDR2: MNHEY, SMNVEV (reference sequence). The chain's CDR3 is CASSFTYRAPEAFF. In DNA form, the CDR3 reads TGTGCCAGCAGTTTTACCTACAGGGCTCCTGAAGCTTTCTTT.

The chain carries TRBV11-2 and TRBJ2-7; possibly TRBD2 for D (6 bases). This CDR3 has 12 residues. In germline, CDR1 is SGHAT, CDR2 FQNNGV. V shed 6 bases and J shed 3 bases, with 9 bases lying between them. The CDR3 loop is CASRMTSYEQYF. The CDR3 bases are TGTGCCAGCAGGATGACTAGCTACGAGCAGTACTTC.

The V and J genes are TRBV11-2 and TRBJ1-2, with D unclear. V lost 0 bases and J lost 4, with 9 bases in between. In germline, CDR1 is SGHAT, CDR2 FQNNGV. The CDR3 extends over 14 amino acids. The CDR3 nucleotides are TGTGCCAGCAGCTTAGATCGACAAGTCTATGGCTACACCTTC. Protein: CASSLDRQVYGYTF.

The genes are TRBV18 and TRBJ1-1, with unresolved D. Trimming removed 4 bases from V and 3 bases from J, with 9 bases in between. Germline CDR1 and CDR2: KGHSH and LQKENI. The CDR3 is 13 amino acids. CDR3: CASSRQTDTEAFF. The CDR3 DNA reads TGTGCCAGCTCACGCCAGACCGACACTGAAGCTTTCTTT.

V usage is TRBV29-1 and J usage is TRBJ1-2; D gene ambiguous. Germline V CDR1 and CDR2: SQVTM, ANQGSEA. The CDR3 runs 14 residues. Trimming removed 0 bases from V and 4 bases from J, with 12 bases in between. The CDR3 DNA reads TGCAGCGTTGAAGAAAAAAGTGCAGCCTATGGCTACACCTTC. The encoded protein is CSVEEKSAAYGYTF.

This chain links TRBV27 with TRBJ2-7; a possible D gene is TRBD2 (6 bases). The CDR3 covers 16 residues. Germline lookup yields CDR1 MNHEY and CDR2 SMNVEV (reference sequence). Trimming pared 3 bases from V and 4 bases from J, leaving 19 bases between. The CDR3 DNA sequence: TGTGCCAGCAGTTTCACGGGGGTGGGCCGGGTTTACGAGCAGTACTTC. Translation gives CASSFTGVGRVYEQYF.

Of note for this clone: The germline gene is not matched at one end of the junction; a read error may be the cause. The chain uses TRBV6-5 and TRBJ2-1; D is uncertain. This CDR3 has 10 amino acids. Germline CDR1 reads MNHEY; CDR2 reads SVGAGI. CDR3 DNA: TGTGCCAGCAGTGAATGGTTTGGGATCTTC. Protein sequence: CASSEWFGIF.

V gene TRBV30 combines with J gene TRBJ1-2; 7 bases map to TRBD1. After removal of 7 bases from V and 6 bases from J, the junction contained 2 bases not matched to a gene. Germline V CDR1 and CDR2: GTSNPN, SVGIG (reference sequence). The CDR3 extends over 10 amino acids. The CDR3 DNA is TGTGCCTCTACAGGGGATGGCTACACCTTC. Encoded protein: CASTGDGYTF.

CDR3 in DNA: TGTGCCAGCAAAAGACAGGGAATGTCCACTGAAGCTTTCTTT. It is translated as CASKRQGMSTEAFF. This chain connects TRBV7-2 to TRBJ1-1, with 7 bases aligning to TRBD1. The CDR3 is 14 residues long. J lost 4 bases, V lost 7 bases, and 9 bases had no gene match. CDR1 SGHTA and CDR2 FQGNSA come from the germline V gene.

This clone showed up just once. The chain links TRBV28 to TRBJ2-5; unclear D gene. This CDR3 is built from 14 residues. V was cut by 6 bases and J by 2 bases, with 13 bases left in between. CDR1 is MDHEN and CDR2 is SYDVKM in the germline V gene. CDR3 nucleotides: TGTGCCAGCAGAACGGGCGGAGTACAAGAGACCCAGTACTTC. Protein product: CASRTGGVQETQYF.

The V gene is TRBV7-2, the J gene TRBJ1-1; D remains unclear. Trimming removed 1 base at V and 3 bases at J, with 15 bases between. The CDR3 totals 16 residues. Germline V lookup: CDR1 SGHTA, CDR2 FQGNSA. Written as DNA, the CDR3 is TGTGCCAGCAGCTTAGACCAGTGGGTGGCGGACACTGAAGCTTTCTTT. As protein: CASSLDQWVADTEAFF.

This clone was counted a single time. The chain is built from TRBV28 and TRBJ2-4; D might be TRBD1 or TRBD2, each matching 5 bases. Deletions cut 5 bases from V and 1 base from J, with 12 bases between. The germline V gene encodes CDR1 MDHEN and CDR2 SYDVKM. The CDR3 is 15 amino acids. The CDR3, as DNA: TGTGCCAGCAGTGGGACCGGGCTCGCCAAAAACATTCAGTACTTC. Translated: CASSGTGLAKNIQYF.

This clone was counted a single time. This rearrangement joins TRBV2 to TRBJ1-4; D is undetermined. The CDR3 has 16 amino acids. The V end lost 1 base, the J end lost 8 bases, and 17 bases lay between the germline ends. The germline CDR1 and CDR2 sequences are SNHLY and FYNNEI. Here the CDR3 DNA reads TGTGCCAGCAGTGAAGTTCCTCCAACCCGGAGGGAAAAACTGTTTTTT. Encoded protein: CASSEVPPTRREKLFF.

The rearrangement links TRBV7-9 to TRBJ2-5, with a possible D match to TRBD2 (5 bases). With 5 bases removed from V and 11 bases from J, the gap between germline ends came to 18 bases. This CDR3 contains 13 residues. Germline CDR1 reads SEHNR; CDR2 reads FQNEAQ (reference sequence). The CDR3, as DNA: TGTGCCAGCAGCCCCGTGGGGAAAAGGGAGCAGTACTTC. This sequence encodes CASSPVGKREQYF. The full variable domain, rest sourced from reference TRBV7-9 and TRBJ2-5, is DTGVSQNPRHKITKRGQNVTFRCDPISEHNRLYWYRQTLGQGPEFLTYFQNEAQLEKSRLLSDRFSAERPKGSFSTLEIQRTEQGDSAMYLCASSPVGKREQYFGPGTRLLVL.

The chain links TRBV5-1 to TRBJ1-3; no reliable D call. CDR3 size: 14 residues. Germline CDR1 and CDR2: SGHRS and YFSETQ. V gave up 0 bases and J gave up 1 base, with 5 bases separating them. The CDR3 coding sequence is TGCGCCAGCAGCTTGGGAGATTCTGGAAACACCATATATTTT. Its translation: CASSLGDSGNTIYF.

The rearrangement joins TRBV30 to TRBJ2-7, with D perhaps given as TRBD1 or TRBD2 (6 bases each). The germline gives CDR1 GTSNPN, CDR2 SVGIG (reference sequence). The CDR3 is made up of 15 amino acids. Trimming pared 0 bases from V and 3 bases from J, leaving 15 bases between. CDR3 loop: CAWSVPGAGIYEQYF. The CDR3 bases are TGTGCCTGGAGTGTACCGGGGGCAGGGATCTACGAGCAGTACTTC.

The CDR3 is CASSDLGGEQYF. The DNA for the CDR3 is TGCGCCAGCAGTGACTTGGGAGGCGAGCAGTACTTC. This chain connects TRBV10-1 to TRBJ2-7; weak D call: TRBD2 (6 bases). This CDR3 has 12 residues. The ends were cut back, 3 bases at V and 6 bases at J, with 9 bases in the middle. Per the germline V gene, CDR1 is WNHNN and CDR2 is SYGVQD (reference sequence).

CDR3 nucleotides: TGTGCTAGTGGTTTGTGGGGGGCCCGTAACACCTTC. This encodes CASGLWGARNTF. The chain couples TRBV12-5 to TRBJ1-2, with D possibly matching TRBD1 (6 bases). The CDR3 totals 12 residues. The V end was cut by 2 bases, the J end by 12 bases, with 13 bases between. Germline V gene data show CDR1 as LGHNT and CDR2 as FRNRAP.

The chain uses TRBV19 and TRBJ2-1, with D hard to call. Trimming removed 6 bases at V and 6 bases at J, with 21 bases between. The CDR3 loop spans 16 amino acids. The V gene's germline CDR1 is LNHDA and CDR2 SQIVND (reference sequence). Written as DNA, the CDR3 is TGTGCCAGTAGCACAAAGGGTAGGGTACTCGGCAATGAGCAGTTCTTC. This sequence encodes CASSTKGRVLGNEQFF.

The chain employs TRBV5-1 and TRBJ2-5, with 9 bases fitting TRBD1. The CDR3 is 15 amino acids. In germline, CDR1 is SGHRS, CDR2 YFSETQ. J was trimmed by 4 bases and V by 4 bases; bases with no gene match: 8. The CDR3 nucleotides read TGCGCCAGCAGCATAGGACAGGGGATACGAGAGACCCAGTACTTC. This sequence encodes CASSIGQGIRETQYF.

This sequence joins TRBV6-5 and TRBJ2-7; D could derive from TRBD1 or TRBD2 (6 bases each). V lost 7 bases and J lost 6, with 22 bases in between. CDR3 size: 15 residues. The germline gives CDR1 MNHEY, CDR2 SVGAGI. The CDR3 nucleotides read TGTGCCAGCACCTCCCCCGGGGGCAGGGGAGGCGAGCAGTACTTC. Its translation is CASTSPGGRGGEQYF.

Comment on this clone: A junction boundary mismatches the germline segment, possibly from a read error. V is TRBV14 and J is TRBJ2-7; either TRBD1 or TRBD2 may fit D (5 bases each). The CDR3 has 14 residues. Germline V gene data show CDR1 as SGHDN and CDR2 as FVKESK. The CDR3 is CASSPSGGRAVRDF. CDR3 bases: TGTGCCAGCAGCCCCTCTGGGGGAAGAGCAGTTAGGGACTTC.